This T cell receptor (beta chain) comes out of a study of blood T cells in healthy people across ages (dated by TCRdb to between 2014 and 2017). About the study as a whole: In model experiments, roughly one uniquely barcoded TCR beta cDNA molecule per two T cells was captured by template switching. Using deep sequencing normalized with unique cDNA molecular identifiers, the study measured how TCR beta repertoire diversity changes with age. Donors were grouped into four age groups: young (average roughly 15 years), middle-aged (roughly 40), aged (around 60) and long-lived (just over 80). Donors of different ages were randomly distributed across sequencing lanes to avoid experimental bias. Using the same blood draw, the study looked at two additional independent replicas of 1 million unique cDNA reads for two donors, one aged 18 to 29 and the other aged 80 or older.

For this clonotype: Its binding antigen is unknown. Base qualities are missing; no much larger clone stands one base away.

The roughly 39 donors, aged about 6 to 95 years, were systemically healthy Caucasian individuals from Russia. Approximately 9 milliliters of peripheral blood were collected from each donor into EDTA-treated Vacutainer tubes. PBMCs were isolated by Ficoll-Paque density-gradient centrifugation, with at least 7 million obtained per sample. Trizol reagent was used to extract total RNA from PBMCs, with at least 6 micrograms per sample. Naive CD45RAhigh/CD27high T cell percentages were measured by flow cytometry on a PBMC aliquot from every donor. The method was 5' RACE. The sequencer listed for this sample is Illumina HiSeq 2500. A second PCR of about 7 to 12 cycles was run with a J-beta primer mix and a sample-barcoded 5' primer. A template-switch 5' adaptor carrying 12 random nucleotides introduced a unique molecular identifier onto each TCR beta cDNA molecule. Each sample yielded at least 2.5 million CDR3-containing paired-end reads. All of the RNA was converted into first-strand cDNA using the Mint cDNA synthesis kit, with a TRBC-specific oligonucleotide serving as the primer. Following uracil-DNA glycosylase treatment, all cDNA underwent a first 18-cycle PCR with the universal primers M1SS and BC2_uni_R. The original pipeline was this. Normalization of each sample was performed by random selection of 1 million high-quality reads, each carrying a distinct molecular identifier. Instead of being binned into consensus sequences, reads that shared molecular identifiers were thrown out. MiTCR, run with a Q25 quality threshold and the strictest error-elimination algorithm, handled CDR3 identification, clonotype clustering and error correction. A nonparametric unseen species model with Euler transformation was used to estimate lower-bound total TCR beta diversity. The public reads were run again by TCRdb, first through fastp at Q25 and then through MiXCR, and only productive beta chains were kept. Rows matching on CDR3 protein sequence are summarized as one entry with the most common DNA and genes. TCRdb, rather than the study authors, made the V and J calls. For this sample there are hundreds of thousands of distinct CDR3 sequences; approximately 60% appear just once. Of the sample, 20% to 30% is held by the ten largest clones.

CDR1 is given as SEHNR and CDR2 as FQNEAQ, both from the germline V gene (reference sequence). The CDR3, from cysteine to phenylalanine, totals 12 residues. Solely the CDR3 DNA is kept, with 36 bases framed from the first base. V is cut by 2 bases and J by 5 bases, and the space between the germline ends is 5 bases. General conclusions and limits of the study: Compared with the aged group, more naive CD4+ T cells, fewer expanded clones and increased TCR diversity were shown by the long-lived group, suggesting age selection. There was a strong correlation between observed TCR beta diversity and the percentage of naive T cells measured by flow cytometry. Because profiling used bulk unsorted PBMCs, naive and antigen-experienced compartments could not be compared conclusively. Total diversity estimates from one million sequenced T cells were considered lower bounds and underestimates. As age increased, observed TCR beta diversity per million T cells dropped in a roughly linear way, and a significant reduction was already evident by age about 40. The CMV infection status of donors was not known, potentially confounding age-related changes in expanded clonotypes.

This receptor was obtained from a man between 35 and 55 years old in good health. Source material: blood. This chain joins TRBV7-9 to TRBJ2-3; no D gene can be assigned with confidence. The CDR3 protein is CASSLMGDTQYF. The nucleotides are TGTGCCAGCAGCTTAATGGGAGATACGCAGTATTTT.